The 23 T cell receptor beta chains listed next were all sequenced from one sample in a study of cytomegalovirus exposure and HLA in healthy donors. Primers: 60 Vbeta forward and 13 Jbeta reverse. The assay was immunoSEQ multiplex PCR, and TCRdb's table has in-frame clones only and misses some. The table includes some 100,000 clones, 79% detected once. Sequenced sample: PBMCs. The receptors come from a female donor in good health and CMV-seropositive.

The chain combines TRBV15 with TRBJ2-6; TRBD1 is a possible D gene (6 bases). In germline, CDR1 is LNHNV, CDR2 YYDKDF (reference sequence). This CDR3 has 19 amino acids. V gave up 3 bases and J gave up 0 bases, with 18 bases separating them. The CDR3 reads CATSSPKQGPSSGANVLTF. The CDR3 bases are TGTGCCACCAGCAGCCCCAAACAGGGTCCGAGCTCTGGGGCCAACGTCCTGACTTTC. Based on the CDR3 plus reference TRBV15 and TRBJ2-6, the full variable domain is DAMVIQNPRYQVTQFGKPVTLSCSQTLNHNVMYWYQQKSSQAPKLLFHYYDKDFNNEADTPDNFQSRRPNTSFCFLDIRSPGLGDTAMYLCATSSPKQGPSSGANVLTFGAGSRLTVL.

V gene TRBV10-3 combines with J gene TRBJ1-3; 9 positions agree with TRBD1. Germline V CDR1 and CDR2: ENHRY, SYGVKD. This CDR3 has 16 residues. The trim removed 2 bases at V and 3 bases at J, leaving 5 bases unmatched. This CDR3 reads CAISEPGTGIGNTIYF. The DNA of the CDR3 is TGTGCCATCAGTGAGCCTGGGACAGGGATTGGAAACACCATATATTTT.

Only one count was recorded for this clone. The V and J genes are TRBV18 and TRBJ1-2; D remains ambiguous. The CDR3 is made up of 12 amino acids. Germline loops: CDR1 KGHSH, CDR2 LQKENI. Trimming cost V 1 base and J 8 bases, with 8 bases left between them. This CDR3 is CASSPRSEGYTF. CDR3 coding DNA: TGTGCCAGCTCACCACGGTCCGAGGGCTACACCTTC.

This clone has just a few counts. This chain uses TRBV7-6 with TRBJ2-1, with 8 bases aligning to TRBD2. This CDR3 spans 16 amino acids. CDR1 SGHVS and CDR2 FNYEAQ come from the germline V gene. V trimming: 1 base; J trimming: 0 bases; junction bases outside the gene matches: 2. The CDR3 is CASSLVTSGSYNEQFF. In nucleotides, the CDR3 is TGTGCCAGCAGCTTAGTAACTAGCGGCTCCTACAATGAGCAGTTCTTC.

This chain joins TRBV11-2 and TRBJ1-2; possible D gene TRBD1, 5 bases. The germline V gene encodes CDR1 SGHAT and CDR2 FQNNGV. V was shortened by 1 base and J by 3 bases, with 9 bases between the two germline ends. The CDR3 has 14 amino acids. CDR3 in DNA: TGTGCCAGCAGCTTAGTCGACAGTCACTATGGCTACACCTTC. It specifies CASSLVDSHYGYTF.

The V call is TRBV9, the J call TRBJ2-3; 13 bases line up with TRBD2. V trimming: 3 bases; J trimming: 0 bases; junction bases outside the gene matches: 13. This CDR3 contains 20 residues. Per the germline V gene, CDR1 is SGDLS and CDR2 is YYNGEE. CDR3 amino acids: CASSATPGTSGIPSTDTQYF. CDR3 DNA: TGTGCCAGCAGCGCTACGCCCGGGACTAGCGGGATCCCTAGCACAGATACGCAGTATTTT.

V and J are TRBV2 and TRBJ1-5, with D perhaps TRBD1 (6 bases). Trimming cost V 1 base and J 1 base, with 11 bases left between them. The CDR3 is made up of 16 amino acids. Germline CDR1 reads SNHLY; CDR2 reads FYNNEI. CDR3 loop: CASSEEGGLSNQPQHF. CDR3 bases: TGTGCCAGCAGTGAAGAAGGGGGTTTGAGCAATCAGCCCCAGCATTTT.

In its sample, this clone was seen a few times. The chain couples TRBV6-1 to TRBJ2-1; 10 nucleotides match TRBD1. This CDR3 comprises 15 residues. Germline V gene sequence: CDR1 MNHNS, CDR2 SASEGT. After removal of 6 bases from V and 8 bases from J, the junction contained 10 bases not matched to a gene. The CDR3: CASSPRDRGTHEQFF. The CDR3 DNA reads as TGTGCCAGCAGCCCTAGGGACAGGGGAACTCATGAGCAGTTCTTC.

This clone appeared a few times. The gene calls are TRBV5-1 and TRBJ2-1; maybe TRBD1 (7 bases). Looked up from germline, CDR1 is SGHRS and CDR2 is YFSETQ. The ends were cut back, 0 bases at V and 5 bases at J, with 18 bases in the middle. This CDR3 spans 17 amino acids. CDR3 amino acids: CASSLALDRRGDNEQFF. CDR3 bases: TGCGCCAGCAGCTTGGCCTTGGACAGGAGGGGAGACAATGAGCAGTTCTTC.

This chain connects TRBV5-6 to TRBJ2-1, with D unresolved. The V end was cut by 1 base, the J end by 10 bases, with 9 bases between. CDR3 length: 12 residues. Germline CDR1 reads SGHDT; CDR2 reads YYEEEE. DNA of the CDR3: TGTGCCAGCAGCTTGCAGGCCCGCGAGCAGTTCTTC. It is translated as CASSLQAREQFF.

The genes are TRBV27 and TRBJ2-7; TRBD2 matches 11 bases. CDR1 and CDR2 from the germline V gene are MNHEY and SMNVEV (reference sequence). The CDR3 is made up of 14 amino acids. V shed 5 bases and J 5 bases; nucleotides not matched to a gene: 5. The CDR3 sequence is CASSPGLAVNEQYF. The CDR3 region has the DNA TGTGCCAGCAGTCCGGGACTAGCGGTAAACGAGCAGTACTTC.

CDR3 DNA: TGTGCCAGCAGCTTAGAAGCTAGCGGGTCAGATACGCAGTATTTT. It is translated as CASSLEASGSDTQYF. This chain joins TRBV11-3 and TRBJ2-3; 8 nucleotides align to TRBD2. Trimming at V came to 0 bases and at J to 4 bases, leaving 3 bases not matched to a gene. The CDR3 is 15 residues long. Germline loops: CDR1 SGHNT, CDR2 YENEEA. Full variable domain (missing parts from reference TRBV11-3 and TRBJ2-3): EAGVVQSPRYKIIEKKQPVAFWCNPISGHNTLYWYLQNLGQGPELLIRYENEEAVDDSQLPKDRFSAERLKGVDSTLKIQPAELGDSAVYLCASSLEASGSDTQYFGPGTRLTVL.

The chain has TRBV12-5 and TRBJ1-2; the D gene is possibly TRBD1 (6 bases). V shed 6 bases and J shed 1 base, with 18 bases lying between them. The CDR3 sequence is 16 residues long. Germline values: CDR1 LGHNT, CDR2 FRNRAP. The CDR3 protein is CASGPILQGFNYGYTF. DNA for the CDR3: TGTGCTAGTGGCCCAATCTTACAGGGTTTTAACTATGGCTACACCTTC.

V is TRBV6-4 and J is TRBJ2-6, with 9 bases matching TRBD1. This CDR3 is 17 amino acids long. Germline V gene sequence: CDR1 MRHNA, CDR2 SNTAGT. V lost 2 bases and J lost 0; bases outside the gene matches: 2. The CDR3 is CASSDTGGDSGANVLTF. CDR3 coding DNA: TGTGCCAGCAGTGACACAGGGGGCGACTCTGGGGCCAACGTCCTGACTTTC.

This clone was picked up one time. The chain combines TRBV27 with TRBJ2-7, with 12 bases aligning to TRBD1. With V trimmed by 10 bases and J by 5 bases, 6 bases remained unmatched. Germline-derived CDR1 and CDR2 are MNHEY and SMNVEV (reference sequence). This CDR3 region has 13 residues. The CDR3 sequence is CATPGQGANEQYF. CDR3 nucleotide sequence: TGTGCCACCCCGGGACAGGGGGCGAACGAGCAGTACTTC.

V and J are TRBV7-2 and TRBJ2-3; the D is unclear. This CDR3 is 17 amino acids long. CDR1 SGHTA and CDR2 FQGNSA come from the germline V gene. V dropped 5 bases and J dropped 0 bases, with 18 bases sitting between them. The CDR3 loop is CASSLLAPAVSTDTQYF. CDR3 in DNA: TGTGCCAGCAGCCTACTCGCGCCGGCGGTTAGCACAGATACGCAGTATTTT.

The count of this clone is one. The genes are TRBV7-9 and TRBJ1-1; 7 nucleotides match TRBD1. The length of the CDR3 is 12 residues. Looked up from germline, CDR1 is SEHNR and CDR2 is FQNEAQ (reference sequence). The CDR3 spells CSADHRDSEAFF. CDR3 nucleotide sequence: TGTTCCGCCGACCACCGGGACAGTGAAGCTTTCTTT.

Turning to this clone: A read error may account for a junction end that differs from germline. The chain has TRBV7-9 and TRBJ2-5; D possibly corresponds to TRBD2 (7 bases). This CDR3 is built from 15 residues. Per the germline V gene, CDR1 is SEHNR and CDR2 is FQNEAQ (reference sequence). CDR3: CSSSPRGGETETQYF. CDR3 nucleotides: TGTTCCAGCAGTCCAAGGGGGGGGGAGACGGAGACCCAGTACTTC.

The chain combines TRBV5-1 with TRBJ1-2, with 10 bases identical to TRBD1. J lost 8 bases, V lost 4 bases, and 8 bases had no gene match. Germline-derived CDR1 and CDR2 are SGHRS and YFSETQ. The CDR3 loop spans 14 amino acids. The CDR3 here is CASSGGTGDHGYTF. In nucleotides, the CDR3 is TGCGCCAGCAGCGGAGGGACAGGGGATCACGGCTACACCTTC.

The chain employs TRBV19 and TRBJ1-2; D unclear. Germline-derived CDR1 and CDR2 are LNHDA and SQIVND (reference sequence). The CDR3 consists of 14 residues. V lost 4 bases, J lost 2 bases, and 11 bases lay in between. The CDR3 is CASSTDTSNYGYTF. The CDR3 DNA reads as TGTGCCAGTAGTACTGACACTAGCAACTATGGCTACACCTTC.

The gene calls are TRBV7-2 and TRBJ2-1, with a tentative D call TRBD2 (7 bases). V lost 6 bases and J lost 0, with 12 bases in between. Germline V CDR1 and CDR2: SGHTA, FQGNSA. The CDR3 sequence is 15 residues long. CDR3 amino acids: CASSQRGGSYNEQFF. The CDR3 DNA is TGTGCCAGCAGTCAGAGGGGGGGCTCCTACAATGAGCAGTTCTTC.

This chain joins TRBV4-3 and TRBJ1-5; 7 bases align to TRBD1. CDR1 is LGHNA, CDR2 YSLEER, per germline. CDR3 length: 15 amino acids. Trimming at V came to 4 bases and at J to 4 bases, leaving 7 bases not matched to a gene. Here the CDR3 reads CASSLAGTENQPQHF. For the CDR3, the DNA is TGCGCCAGCAGCCTAGCCGGGACAGAAAATCAGCCCCAGCATTTT.

The genes are TRBV6-1 and TRBJ2-1; 7 bases line up with TRBD2. V was clipped by 1 base and J by 0 bases; unmatched bases: 12. This CDR3 region has 19 residues. Per germline, CDR1 MNHNS and CDR2 SASEGT. The CDR3 bases are TGTGCCAGCAGTGAAGGTGGGCGGGGGAGTTTCTTCTCCTACAATGAGCAGTTCTTC. It encodes CASSEGGRGSFFSYNEQFF.